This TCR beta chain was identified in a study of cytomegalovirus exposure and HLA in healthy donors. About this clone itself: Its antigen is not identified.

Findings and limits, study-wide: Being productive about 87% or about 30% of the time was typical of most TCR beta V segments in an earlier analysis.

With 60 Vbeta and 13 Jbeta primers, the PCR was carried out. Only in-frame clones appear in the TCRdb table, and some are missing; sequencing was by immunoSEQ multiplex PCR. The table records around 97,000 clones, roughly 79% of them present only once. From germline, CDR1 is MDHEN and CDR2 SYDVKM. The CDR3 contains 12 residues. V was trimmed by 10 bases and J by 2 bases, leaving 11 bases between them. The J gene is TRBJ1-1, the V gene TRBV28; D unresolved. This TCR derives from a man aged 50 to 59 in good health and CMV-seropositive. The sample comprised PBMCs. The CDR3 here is CATTNGNTEAFF. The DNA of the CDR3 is TGTGCCACAACCAACGGTAACACTGAAGCTTTCTTT.